This TCR beta chain came from a study of regulatory T cells in long-lasting Graves disease. V lost 4 bases and J lost 2; bases outside the gene matches: 3. The CDR3 contains 14 residues. The germline V gene has CDR1 SGHRS and CDR2 YFSETQ. This clonotype was counted many times. Indicated time point: newly diagnosed GD, antithyroid drugs for less than 3 months. The TCR library was made from RNA extracted from PBMCs. From each patient, 8 to 10 milliliters of peripheral blood was drawn and collected into an EDTA anticoagulant tube. In building TCR beta libraries, iRepertoire HTBI primers were used together with Arm-PCR of CDR3 regions. TCRdb passed the multiplex PCR reads through MiXCR, listing each CDR3 protein once. The sample yields around 450,000 distinct CDR3 sequences, about 17% seen once. These same records also appear under a second study, on T cells in Graves' hyperthyroidism and ophthalmopathy. That source notes: Patients between 18 and 65 years old had hyperthyroidism, newly diagnosed and lasting under 2 months.

This receptor was taken from a middle-aged man with Graves disease. The source was peripheral blood mononuclear cells (PBMCs), collected at new diagnosis, from a patient treated with antithyroid drugs. V and J are TRBV5-1 and TRBJ1-3; 7 positions match TRBD1. The CDR3 nucleotides read TGCGCCAGCAGCCCTGGACAGGCTGGAAACACCATATATTTT. This sequence encodes CASSPGQAGNTIYF.